The 16 T cell receptor beta chains listed next were all sequenced from one sample in a study of OX40 agonist ivuxolimab in advanced cancers. Sequencing used immunoSEQ multiplex PCR; TCRdb keeps in-frame clones, though not all of them. This sample has about 49,000 clones; around 85% occur once, and the top ten carry approximately 20%. Source: CD4+ or CD8+ T cells sorted from blood, taken in a trial of the OX40 agonist ivuxolimab. These receptors were taken from an adult with an advanced solid tumor such as melanoma, head and neck, liver or kidney cancer.

The chain joins TRBV5-1 to TRBJ1-2; D may be TRBD1 (6 bases). V lost 0 bases, J lost 3 bases, and 15 bases lay in between. The V gene's germline CDR1 is SGHRS and CDR2 YFSETQ. This CDR3 region has 16 residues. This chain's CDR3 is CASSLDSQGFDYGYTF. In nucleotides, the CDR3 is TGCGCCAGCAGCTTGGACTCCCAGGGGTTTGACTATGGCTACACCTTC.

The V gene is TRBV14, the J gene TRBJ2-7; D gene unclear. CDR1 and CDR2 (germline): SGHDN, FVKESK. The CDR3 is 15 residues long. The V and J ends lost 2 bases and 7 bases respectively, with 18 bases between them. The CDR3 DNA reads as TGTGCCAGCAGCCAATTTCTGGTTAGTGGTGGAGAGCAGTACTTC. It codes for CASSQFLVSGGEQYF. Full variable domain (rest looked up from reference TRBV14 and TRBJ2-7): EAGVTQFPSHSVIEKGQTVTLRCDPISGHDNLYWYRRVMGKEIKFLLHFVKESKQDESGMPNNRFLAERTGGTYSTLKVQPAELEDSGVYFCASSQFLVSGGEQYFGPGTRLTVT.

The rearrangement joins TRBV4-3 to TRBJ2-5; 7 bases align to TRBD1. The CDR3 has 16 residues. The ends lost 0 bases at V and 9 bases at J; junction bases unmatched: 13. Germline values: CDR1 LGHNA, CDR2 YSLEER. Here the CDR3 reads CASSQDRGRGMGSQYF. Written as DNA, the CDR3 is TGCGCCAGCAGCCAAGATCGCGGCAGGGGGATGGGGTCCCAGTACTTC.

V and J are TRBV6-4 and TRBJ1-5; no clear D gene. Per the germline V gene, CDR1 is MRHNA and CDR2 is SNTAGT. V lost 4 bases, J lost 2 bases, and 18 bases lay in between. The length of the CDR3 is 17 residues. CDR3 region: CASSVPNRDWCNQPQHF. CDR3 sequence (DNA): TGTGCCAGCAGTGTCCCTAATAGGGATTGGTGCAATCAGCCCCAGCATTTT.

The chain employs TRBV4-3 and TRBJ2-5; 13 bases line up with TRBD2. Germline CDR1 is LGHNA and CDR2 is YSLEER. The CDR3 extends over 15 amino acids. V lost 0 bases to trimming and J lost 5 bases; unmatched junction nucleotides: 0. The CDR3 sequence: CASSQETSGGETQYF. The CDR3 DNA follows: TGCGCCAGCAGCCAAGAGACTAGCGGGGGGGAGACCCAGTACTTC.

This clone has a handful of counts. The chain employs TRBV6-5 and TRBJ1-2, with D perhaps matching TRBD1 (5 bases). The CDR3 consists of 12 residues. The germline V gene has CDR1 MNHEY and CDR2 SVGAGI. V gave up 6 bases and J gave up 7 bases, with 12 bases separating them. Here the CDR3 DNA reads TGTGCCAGCAGCGACAGCGCACGTGGCTACACCTTC. This encodes CASSDSARGYTF.

This clone has just a few counts. The genes are TRBV6-5 and TRBJ1-1; no reliable D call. In germline, CDR1 is MNHEY, CDR2 SVGAGI. CDR3 length: 14 residues. The V end was cut by 1 base, the J end by 1 base, with 7 bases between. CDR3 loop: CASSYFLGNTEAFF. The CDR3 region has the DNA TGTGCCAGCAGTTACTTTCTTGGGAACACTGAAGCTTTCTTT.

V and J are TRBV18 and TRBJ2-1; tentative D call: TRBD1 (5 bases). Germline CDR1 and CDR2: KGHSH and LQKENI. The ends were cut back, 2 bases at V and 0 bases at J, with 5 bases in the middle. This CDR3 contains 14 residues. The CDR3, as DNA: TGTGCCAGCTCACCAGGGGCCTCCTACAATGAGCAGTTCTTC. Amino acids: CASSPGASYNEQFF.

This chain links TRBV30 with TRBJ1-1; D is unresolved. There are 14 residues in the CDR3. V was trimmed by 0 bases and J by 4 bases, leaving 12 bases between them. Germline CDR1 reads GTSNPN; CDR2 reads SVGIG (reference sequence). CDR3 region: CAWSVVGVGTEAFF. CDR3 nucleotide sequence: TGTGCCTGGAGTGTAGTCGGGGTGGGCACTGAAGCTTTCTTT.

This clone showed up just a few times. The chain uses TRBV7-9 and TRBJ2-6; perhaps TRBD2 as D (6 bases). This CDR3 has 17 residues. Trimming removed 4 bases from V and 0 bases from J, with 13 bases in between. CDR1 and CDR2 (germline): SEHNR, FQNEAQ (reference sequence). CDR3 protein: CASSSGEFGSGANVLTF. The CDR3 nucleotides are TGTGCCAGCAGCTCGGGGGAATTCGGCTCTGGGGCCAACGTCCTGACTTTC.

This rearrangement joins TRBV2 to TRBJ1-5, with D perhaps matching TRBD1 (6 bases). The CDR3 runs to 13 residues. The germline CDR1 and CDR2 sequences are SNHLY and FYNNEI. Trimming removed 6 bases from V and 4 bases from J, with 10 bases in between. CDR3 nucleotides: TGTGCCAGCAGATTAGGACAGAATCAGCCCCAGCATTTT. Its protein is CASRLGQNQPQHF.

This clone was counted only a few times. The rearrangement links TRBV9 to TRBJ1-1; TRBD1 might be the D (5 bases). Germline values: CDR1 SGDLS, CDR2 YYNGEE. This CDR3 spans 16 amino acids. Between the trimmed V and J ends, which lost 1 base and 8 bases, there was a span of 21 bases. Here the CDR3 DNA reads TGTGCCAGCAGCGTAACTACAGGAGGGTATTCCGGGGAAGCTTTCTTT. Translating gives CASSVTTGGYSGEAFF.

V is TRBV5-8 and J is TRBJ2-7; D perhaps matches TRBD1 (5 bases). The CDR3 totals 12 residues. Germline values: CDR1 SGHTS, CDR2 YDEGEE. CDR3 DNA sequence: TGTGCCAGCAACCATCAACCTTCAGGGTTTTGCGTC. Its protein is CASNHQPSGFCV.

The chain couples TRBV6-5 to TRBJ2-3, with D perhaps matching TRBD1 or TRBD2 (5 bases each). Trimming pared 6 bases from V and 6 bases from J, leaving 19 bases between. Germline V gene data show CDR1 as MNHEY and CDR2 as SVGAGI. The CDR3 covers 15 residues. The CDR3 region has the DNA TGTGCCAGCAGCTCTTGGGACGCCCTTAGCGATACGCAGTATTTT. The encoded protein is CASSSWDALSDTQYF.

The rearrangement uses TRBV4-3 and TRBJ2-7; D is ambiguous. Between the trimmed V and J ends, which lost 0 bases and 0 bases, there was a span of 12 bases. This CDR3 region has 16 residues. CDR1 is LGHNA and CDR2 is YSLEER in the germline V gene. The CDR3 is CASSQDSTVDSYEQYF. In DNA, the CDR3 is TGCGCCAGCAGCCAAGATTCTACAGTAGACTCCTACGAGCAGTACTTC.

J is TRBJ2-7 and V is TRBV7-9; 7 bases align to TRBD1. The CDR3 length is 17 residues. After removal of 4 bases from V and 3 bases from J, the junction contained 15 bases not matched to a gene. CDR1 is SEHNR and CDR2 is FQNEAQ in the germline V gene (reference sequence). DNA for the CDR3: TGTGCCAGCAGCTCTCCTGGAAGCGGACAGGCGATCTACGAGCAGTACTTC. Protein product: CASSSPGSGQAIYEQYF.